This is a list of T cell receptor beta chains from one sample in a study of blood T cell repertoires in COVID-19. TCRdb's copy holds only in-frame clones and misses some; the assay was immunoSEQ multiplex PCR. The data contain some 57,000 clones, approximately 92% of them singletons. The specimen was peripheral blood. The receptors stem from a man in his fifties or sixties with active COVID-19. The conserved cysteine and the conserved F or W are not part of the CDR3 here. A D gene is named only where the DNA matches it firmly. Rows give clone size only sometimes, using once, few, many, or a class for an expanded clone.

>TRBJ1-1|-|TRBV6-4|-
ASSEEDTNTEAF
>TRBJ2-7|TRBD2|TRBV6-1|once
ASSEIAGVSYEQY
>TRBJ1-4|-|TRBV19|few
ASSISATNEKLF
>TRBJ1-1|TRBD1|TRBV7-6|-
ASTRTGRNTEAF
>TRBJ2-3|TRBD1|TRBV5-1|-
ASSYGTASTDTQY
>TRBJ2-3|TRBD2|TRBV5-1|-
ASSNGVPSGGTSTDTQY
>TRBJ1-1|-|TRBV5-1|-
ASSLDHLGTEAF
>TRBJ1-1|-|TRBV29-1|-
SVAVWGETEAF
>TRBJ2-4|TRBD2|TRBV4-1|once
ASSQGLAFFTENIQY
>TRBJ2-1|TRBD1|TRBV19|-
ASSIEGLWGQFF
>TRBJ2-7|TRBD2|TRBV6-2/TRBV6-3|-
ASSILAGGIYEQY
>TRBJ2-5|-|TRBV7-7|once
ASSSLTKGTQY
>TRBJ2-1|-|TRBV5-1|-
ASSQAPTYNEQF
>TRBJ2-1|-|TRBV2|few
ASSEARIGGNEQF
>TRBJ2-7|TRBD2|TRBV10-2|-
ASSEPAGGLWEQY
>TRBJ1-2|-|TRBV12-3/TRBV12-4|-
ASSEQVNYGYT
>TRBJ2-7|-|TRBV29-1|-
SVAHRSSYEQY
>TRBJ2-7|-|TRBV29-1|once
STHQGSYEQY
>TRBJ1-1|-|TRBV5-1|-
ASSLVVRTEAF
>TRBJ2-1|-|TRBV7-9|-
ASSLLGVNEQF
>TRBJ2-3|-|TRBV4-1|few
ASSQDLGTDTQY
>TRBJ1-1|TRBD1|TRBV11-2|once
ASSDYPTGPMNTEAF
>TRBJ2-3|TRBD2|TRBV7-2|-
ASSLAGGVSTDTQY
>TRBJ1-3|TRBD1|TRBV7-9|-
ASSQYLTGGEDTIY
>TRBJ1-3|TRBD1|TRBV30|-
AWTPKDRLYSGNTIY
>TRBJ2-1|TRBD2|TRBV2|-
ASSQGLERGNEQF
>TRBJ2-7|TRBD2|TRBV4-1|-
ASSHYSGGTYEQY
>TRBJ1-1|-|TRBV7-2|-
ASSLLSVMNTEAF
>TRBJ2-3|TRBD2|TRBV2|-
ASSTGLAGADTQY
>TRBJ2-7|TRBD1|TRBV11-2|-
ASSILGGQGRGYEQY
>TRBJ1-2|TRBD1|TRBV5-5|-
ASSPQGERDGYT
>TRBJ1-2|TRBD1|TRBV5-1|-
ASSRTGDGYGYT
>TRBJ2-3|TRBD1|TRBV5-5|-
ASSLGQGIGLDTQY
>TRBJ2-7|-|TRBV30|-
AWSHSGQEQY
>TRBJ1-1|-|TRBV2|once
ASSGESNTEAF
>TRBJ2-1|TRBD1|TRBV24-1|-
ATGDSFTYNEQF
>TRBJ2-7|-|TRBV2|once
ASVRDTATYYEQY
>TRBJ1-3|-|TRBV2|-
ASSAGNTIY